These T cell receptor beta chains were read from a single sample in a study of PD-1 blockade in classical Hodgkin lymphoma. Libraries were prepared by immunoSEQ multiplex PCR; TCRdb keeps only in-frame clonotypes and omits some of them. The sample records around 23,000 clones, 89% being singletons. Sequencing was performed on CD4+ T cells from blood. The receptors were gathered from a human donor with classical Hodgkin lymphoma. The CDR3 runs from the conserved cysteine through the conserved F or W. Fields, in order: CDR3 length, J gene, D gene, V gene, clone size, CDR3 protein, CDR3 DNA. A D gene is named only where the DNA matches it firmly. Size is stated for part of the rows, as once, few or many counts, or as a class when the clone is expanded.

length: 13
J: TRBJ2-7
D: TRBD2
V: TRBV5-4
size: -
CDR3: CASSYSSGYEQYF
DNA: TGTGCCAGCAGCTACTCTAGCGGCTACGAGCAGTACTTC

length: 15
J: TRBJ2-7
D: -
V: TRBV5-6
size: -
CDR3: CASSLYLRETYEQYF
DNA: TGTGCCAGCAGCTTGTATCTTCGGGAAACCTACGAGCAGTACTTC

length: 11
J: TRBJ2-3
D: -
V: TRBV19
size: -
CDR3: CASNLADTQYF
DNA: TGTGCCAGTAACTTGGCAGATACGCAGTATTTT

length: 16
J: TRBJ2-1
D: -
V: TRBV7-2
size: -
CDR3: CASSAGASGIYNEQFF
DNA: TGTGCCAGCAGCGCAGGGGCTAGCGGAATTTACAATGAGCAGTTCTTC

length: 15
J: TRBJ2-3
D: TRBD2
V: TRBV7-8
size: -
CDR3: CASGGLAGWMDTQYF
DNA: TGTGCCAGCGGGGGACTAGCGGGTTGGATGGATACGCAGTATTTT

length: 15
J: TRBJ2-3
D: TRBD2
V: TRBV6-6
size: -
CDR3: CASSFSAGDADTQYF
DNA: TGTGCCAGCAGTTTTTCGGCGGGAGACGCAGATACGCAGTATTTT

length: 16
J: TRBJ2-5
D: TRBD1
V: TRBV5-4
size: -
CDR3: CASSTPGTGSRETQYF
DNA: TGTGCCAGCAGCACCCCCGGGACAGGGAGTAGGGAGACCCAGTACTTC

length: 14
J: TRBJ2-7
D: -
V: TRBV11-3
size: -
CDR3: CASSLMRRGNEQYF
DNA: TGTGCCAGCAGCTTAATGCGAAGGGGCAACGAGCAGTACTTC

length: 17
J: TRBJ2-3
D: TRBD2
V: TRBV4-2
size: -
CDR3: CASSQVGVAGGTDTQYF
DNA: TGTGCCAGCAGCCAAGTGGGAGTAGCGGGGGGCACAGATACGCAGTATTTT

length: 14
J: TRBJ2-1
D: -
V: TRBV7-3
size: -
CDR3: CASSLRGGSWEQFF
DNA: TGTGCCAGCAGCTTAAGAGGGGGGTCCTGGGAGCAGTTCTTC

length: 15
J: TRBJ1-5
D: TRBD1
V: TRBV4-1
size: -
CDR3: CASSQGTGSIQPQHF
DNA: TGCGCCAGCAGCCAGGGGACAGGGTCAATTCAGCCCCAGCATTTT

length: 13
J: TRBJ2-7
D: -
V: TRBV18
size: -
CDR3: CASSPGLPYEQYF
DNA: TGTGCCAGCTCACCGGGACTCCCTTACGAGCAGTACTTC

length: 10
J: TRBJ1-1
D: -
V: TRBV20-1
size: -
CDR3: CSAHREAAFF
DNA: TGCAGTGCTCACAGGGAGGCGGCTTTCTTT

length: 13
J: TRBJ2-7
D: -
V: TRBV15
size: -
CDR3: CATSSSIDYEQYF
DNA: TGTGCCACCAGCAGTTCTATCGACTACGAGCAGTACTTC

length: 15
J: TRBJ2-3
D: TRBD2
V: TRBV4-1
size: -
CDR3: CASSLRLASTDTQYF
DNA: TGCGCCAGCAGCCTCCGACTAGCGAGCACAGATACGCAGTATTTT

length: 11
J: TRBJ1-2
D: -
V: TRBV20-1
size: -
CDR3: CSAREGHGYTF
DNA: TGCAGTGCTAGGGAGGGTCATGGCTACACCTTC

length: 14
J: TRBJ1-2
D: TRBD1
V: TRBV6-1
size: -
CDR3: CASSPGTGSIGYTF
DNA: TGTGCCAGCAGCCCCGGGACAGGGTCGATCGGCTACACCTTC

length: 13
J: TRBJ2-7
D: -
V: TRBV30
size: once
CDR3: CAWSTGSSYEQYF
DNA: TGTGCCTGGAGCACAGGGAGCTCCTACGAGCAGTACTTC

length: 15
J: TRBJ2-5
D: -
V: TRBV7-7
size: -
CDR3: CASSPLPTGFETQYF
DNA: TGTGCCAGCAGCCCTCTCCCTACAGGGTTTGAGACCCAGTACTTC

length: 15
J: TRBJ2-7
D: -
V: TRBV29-1
size: -
CDR3: CSVEDRRGGPYEQYF
DNA: TGCAGCGTTGAAGATCGTAGGGGGGGGCCGTACGAGCAGTACTTC

length: 18
J: TRBJ1-1
D: -
V: TRBV21-1
size: -
CDR3: CASSKCPGTELKNTEAFF
DNA: TGTGCCAGCAGCAAATGCCCAGGGACTGAGCTTAAGAACACTGAAGCTTTCTTT

length: 15
J: TRBJ2-7
D: -
V: TRBV28
size: once
CDR3: CASSPAGSQVDEQYF
DNA: TGTGCCAGCAGTCCCGCGGGGTCCCAGGTAGACGAGCAGTACTTC

length: 12
J: TRBJ1-1
D: TRBD1
V: TRBV5-4
size: -
CDR3: CASTDRGTEAFF
DNA: TGTGCCAGCACCGACAGGGGCACTGAAGCTTTCTTT

length: 13
J: TRBJ2-7
D: TRBD1
V: TRBV7-9
size: -
CDR3: CASSATGTGEQYF
DNA: TGTGCCAGCAGCGCCACCGGGACAGGCGAGCAGTACTTC

length: 16
J: TRBJ2-5
D: TRBD1
V: TRBV18
size: -
CDR3: CASSPLSQGDQETQYF
DNA: TGTGCCAGCTCACCACTGTCCCAGGGGGACCAAGAGACCCAGTACTTC